These 24 T cell receptor beta chains share one sample of origin, sequenced in a study of T cell responses to AZD1222 COVID-19 vaccine. This table comes from immunoSEQ multiplex PCR, and its TCRdb copy is limited to in-frame clones, with some not included. The sample has roughly 120,000 clones, 80% to 90% seen once. This specimen consisted of peripheral blood, obtained 28 days after the second AZD1222 dose. All receptors derive from an adult who received the AZD1222 COVID-19 vaccine.

The gene calls are TRBV24-1 and TRBJ2-3; 9 positions agree with TRBD1. This CDR3 is 17 amino acids long. V gave up 3 bases and J gave up 3 bases; unmatched junction bases: 9. CDR1 is KGHDR and CDR2 is SFDVKD in the germline V gene. The DNA for the CDR3 is TGTGCCACCAGTGATCCACAGGGGGCGCGGGAGACAGATACGCAGTATTTT. Its translation: CATSDPQGARETDTQYF.

CDR3 nucleotides: TGTGCCAGCAGCCGAGAACAGGGGGGCGGCGACTATGGCTACACCTTC. Translation gives CASSREQGGGDYGYTF. This rearrangement joins TRBV11-3 to TRBJ1-2; the match to TRBD1 covers 8 bases. After removal of 5 bases from V and 3 bases from J, the junction contained 11 bases not matched to a gene. Germline values: CDR1 SGHNT, CDR2 YENEEA. The CDR3 length is 16 residues.

The CDR3 loop reads CASSPRTGGRYEQYF. DNA of the CDR3: TGTGCCAGCAGTCCAAGGACAGGGGGCAGGTACGAGCAGTACTTC. The rearrangement links TRBV27 to TRBJ2-7, with 11 bases identical to TRBD1. The CDR3 consists of 15 residues. The germline gives CDR1 MNHEY, CDR2 SMNVEV (reference sequence). Germline trimming cut 5 bases from V and 4 bases from J; bases unmatched to any gene: 7.

The V and J genes are TRBV9 and TRBJ1-4, with D tentatively TRBD1 (5 bases). This CDR3 comprises 14 residues. Trimming left V 0 bases short and J 8 bases short, with 11 bases between. Germline lookup yields CDR1 SGDLS and CDR2 YYNGEE. CDR3 nucleotides: TGTGCCAGCAGCGTAGGTGGGACGAGAGAAAAACTGTTTTTT. This encodes CASSVGGTREKLFF. Complete variable domain (other parts from reference TRBV9 and TRBJ1-4): DSGVTQTPKHLITATGQRVTLRCSPRSGDLSVYWYQQSLDQGLQFLIQYYNGEERAKGNILERFSAQQFPDLHSELNLSSLELGDSALYFCASSVGGTREKLFFGSGTQLSVL.

This chain uses TRBV7-9 with TRBJ2-7; D remains unclear. The V end lost 1 base, the J end lost 12 bases, and 16 bases lay between the germline ends. CDR1 and CDR2 (germline): SEHNR, FQNEAQ (reference sequence). The CDR3 consists of 13 residues. CDR3 DNA sequence: TGTGCCAGCAGCTTAGACTACGGGTGGGTTCTGTACTTC. This sequence encodes CASSLDYGWVLYF.

The chain combines TRBV5-5 with TRBJ2-2; 10 nucleotides line up with TRBD1. The V segment lost 5 bases and the J segment 6 bases; nucleotides outside the gene matches: 4. The CDR3 sequence is 14 residues long. CDR1 and CDR2 (germline): SGHKS, YYEKEE (reference sequence). CDR3 amino acids: CASRAGQGSGELFF. Here the CDR3 DNA reads TGTGCCAGCAGAGCGGGACAGGGGTCCGGGGAGCTGTTTTTT.

V gene TRBV18 combines with J gene TRBJ1-1, with TRBD1 matching 12 bases. From germline, CDR1 is KGHSH and CDR2 LQKENI. CDR3 length equals 16 residues. V was clipped by 3 bases and J by 1 base; unmatched bases: 3. The CDR3 spells CASSPRDRGRNTEAFF. The CDR3 nucleotides read TGTGCCAGCTCACCGCGGGACAGGGGGCGGAACACTGAAGCTTTCTTT.

The chain carries TRBV5-1 and TRBJ2-7; the D gene is possibly TRBD1 (5 bases). There are 15 residues in the CDR3. Trimming removed 1 base at V and 0 bases at J, with 11 bases between. Germline V gene sequence: CDR1 SGHRS, CDR2 YFSETQ. The DNA for the CDR3 is TGCGCCAGCAGCTTGCTCGCAGGGTCCTCCTACGAGCAGTACTTC. It codes for CASSLLAGSSYEQYF. The full variable domain, with the rest looked up from reference TRBV5-1 and TRBJ2-7, is KAGVTQTPRYLIKTRGQQVTLSCSPISGHRSVSWYQQTPGQGLQFLFEYFSETQRNKGNFPGRFSGRQFSNSRSEMNVSTLELGDSALYLCASSLLAGSSYEQYFGPGTRLTVT.

Written as DNA, the CDR3 is TGTGCCAGCCGGGCCGGGACCACGGGCGAGCAGTACTTC. Its protein is CASRAGTTGEQYF. V gene TRBV7-6 combines with J gene TRBJ2-7; D tentatively reads TRBD1 or TRBD2 (5 bases each). The germline V gene encodes CDR1 SGHVS and CDR2 FNYEAQ. V lost 8 bases to trimming and J lost 6 bases, with 17 bases between them. This CDR3 region has 13 residues.

This clone was seen just once. The rearrangement links TRBV15 to TRBJ1-2; possible D gene TRBD1, 5 bases. The CDR3 sequence is 14 residues long. Germline CDR1 and CDR2: LNHNV and YYDKDF (reference sequence). V lost 1 base to trimming and J lost 5 bases, with 11 bases between them. CDR3 residues: CATSRGATEYGYTF. CDR3 nucleotide sequence: TGTGCCACCAGCAGAGGCGCGACAGAATATGGCTACACCTTC.

The J gene is TRBJ2-1, the V gene TRBV25-1, with TRBD1 as a possible D gene (5 bases). CDR3 length equals 15 residues. Trimming shortened V by 1 base and J by 7 bases, and 14 bases separated the two germline ends. Germline assignment: CDR1 MGHDK and CDR2 SYGVNS. The CDR3 coding sequence is TGTGCCAGCAGTGAATCAGACGGCGCAGGGAATGAGCAGTTCTTC. It specifies CASSESDGAGNEQFF.

This clone turned up a few times. The V and J genes are TRBV29-1 and TRBJ1-1; D is possibly TRBD1 (5 bases). CDR1 SQVTM and CDR2 ANQGSEA come from the germline V gene. The CDR3 totals 11 residues. Trimming left V 4 bases short and J 9 bases short, with 12 bases between. The CDR3 nucleotides read TGCAGCGTTGGGGCAGGGAGAAAAGCTTTCTTT. Translating gives CSVGAGRKAFF.

The rearrangement links TRBV29-1 to TRBJ2-1; 8 nucleotides match TRBD1. The V and J ends lost 7 bases and 5 bases, in that order; junction bases with no gene match: 4. Germline CDR1 is SQVTM and CDR2 is ANQGSEA. The CDR3 is 12 residues long. CDR3 DNA sequence: TGCAGCGCGACAGGGGAGAACAATGAGCAGTTCTTC. Translating gives CSATGENNEQFF.

This clone was seen a handful of times. This sequence joins TRBV21-1 and TRBJ1-2. TRBV21-1 corresponds to a pseudogene. CDR3 length: 12 amino acids. The CDR3 reads CASSKEEYGYTF. The DNA for the CDR3 is TGTGCCAGCAGCAAGGAGGAATATGGCTACACCTTC.

CDR3 sequence reads: CASSSGLAGPYEQYF. CDR3 DNA sequence: TGTGCCAGCAGTTCGGGACTAGCGGGTCCCTACGAGCAGTACTTC. The J gene is TRBJ2-7, the V gene TRBV27; TRBD2 agrees at 12 bases. Germline lookup yields CDR1 MNHEY and CDR2 SMNVEV (reference sequence). The V segment lost 4 bases and the J segment 2 bases; nucleotides outside the gene matches: 3. The CDR3 runs 15 residues.

This chain links TRBV10-3 with TRBJ2-7; 12 bases line up with TRBD2. This CDR3 comprises 16 residues. V shed 0 bases, J shed 2 bases, and the junction held 2 bases outside the gene matches. Germline V gene lookup returns CDR1 ENHRY and CDR2 SYGVKD. The CDR3: CAISESGLAGTYEQYF. In nucleotides, the CDR3 is TGTGCCATCAGTGAGTCCGGACTAGCGGGGACCTACGAGCAGTACTTC.

The rearrangement links TRBV5-1 to TRBJ1-2; D is unresolved. The CDR3 is 13 residues long. Per the germline V gene, CDR1 is SGHRS and CDR2 is YFSETQ. Trimming removed 3 bases from V and 2 bases from J, with 8 bases in between. CDR3 DNA: TGCGCCAGCAGCTGGCAGGAGAACTATGGCTACACCTTC. This encodes CASSWQENYGYTF.

The chain links TRBV2 to TRBJ1-4, with D perhaps TRBD1 (6 bases). Looked up from germline, CDR1 is SNHLY and CDR2 is FYNNEI. This CDR3 is built from 19 residues. Trimming removed 6 bases at V and 0 bases at J, with 23 bases between. The DNA for the CDR3 is TGTGCCAGCAGCCACAGGGCCCTGACCTCCGATTCAACTAATGAAAAACTGTTTTTT. Translated: CASSHRALTSDSTNEKLFF.

This sequence joins TRBV5-4 and TRBJ2-7; TRBD2 might be the D (7 bases). CDR3 length equals 15 residues. Trimming cost V 3 bases and J 3 bases, with 16 bases left between them. Germline assignment: CDR1 SGHNT and CDR2 YYREEE (reference sequence). The CDR3, as DNA: TGTGCCAGCAGCTCCAAGCGGGACACCATCTACGAGCAGTACTTC. It codes for CASSSKRDTIYEQYF.

V and J are TRBV19 and TRBJ2-7; D possibly matches TRBD1 or TRBD2 (7 bases each). CDR1 is LNHDA and CDR2 is SQIVND in the germline V gene (reference sequence). Trimming stripped 5 bases from V and 7 bases from J, with 15 bases between. This CDR3 region has 13 residues. CDR3 residues: CASSPQGGREQYF. As DNA, the CDR3 is TGTGCCAGTAGTCCCCAGGGGGGGAGAGAGCAGTACTTC.

The chain recombines TRBV5-1 with TRBJ2-1; 7 bases match TRBD2. J was trimmed by 6 bases and V by 3 bases; bases with no gene match: 6. The CDR3 extends over 14 amino acids. CDR1 SGHRS and CDR2 YFSETQ come from the germline V gene. The CDR3 loop reads CASSSLTSSNEQFF. In DNA, the CDR3 is TGCGCCAGCAGCTCACTGACTAGCTCCAATGAGCAGTTCTTC.

The V call is TRBV9, the J call TRBJ2-2, with 9 bases identical to TRBD2. CDR3 length equals 17 residues. The germline gives CDR1 SGDLS, CDR2 YYNGEE. V shed 0 bases and J 1 base; nucleotides not matched to a gene: 4. The CDR3: CASSVEPLAGNTGELFF. CDR3 DNA sequence: TGTGCCAGCAGCGTAGAGCCACTAGCGGGGAACACCGGGGAGCTGTTTTTT. The variable domain in full, with the rest retrieved from reference TRBV9 and TRBJ2-2, is DSGVTQTPKHLITATGQRVTLRCSPRSGDLSVYWYQQSLDQGLQFLIQYYNGEERAKGNILERFSAQQFPDLHSELNLSSLELGDSALYFCASSVEPLAGNTGELFFGEGSRLTVL.

V and J are TRBV4-2 and TRBJ2-7, with D tentatively TRBD1 or TRBD2 (6 bases each). Germline lookup yields CDR1 LGHNA and CDR2 YNFKEQ. V was clipped by 0 bases and J by 2 bases, with 17 bases between them. This CDR3 is 17 amino acids long. This CDR3 is CASSQERGHSRAYEQYF. The CDR3 DNA reads as TGTGCCAGCAGCCAAGAACGGGGGCACTCCCGGGCCTACGAGCAGTACTTC.

This chain uses TRBV7-6 with TRBJ1-2, with D tentatively TRBD1 (6 bases). V was pared by 5 bases and J by 7 bases, with 20 bases between. CDR1 is SGHVS, CDR2 FNYEAQ, per germline. CDR3 length: 15 residues. The CDR3 nucleotides read TGTGCCAGCAGCCTAACAAGGGGGGCACGGGGTGGCTACACCTTC. Its protein is CASSLTRGARGGYTF.